This T cell receptor beta chain was found in a study of blood T cells in healthy people across ages. This clonotype was counted a single time. Combining a sample-barcoded 5' primer with a J-beta primer mix, a second PCR ran for roughly 7 to 12 cycles. TCRdb analysed the 5' RACE reads with MiXCR anew, one entry per CDR3 protein. Here the sample spans about 1.1 million distinct CDR3 sequences, more than 30% being singletons. Trimming left V 2 bases short and J 4 bases short, with 14 bases between. The germline CDR1 and CDR2 sequences are MNHEY and SMNVEV (reference sequence). There are 15 residues in the CDR3.

V usage is TRBV27 and J usage is TRBJ1-1, with a weak D call TRBD1 (5 bases). The receptor comes from a man between 18 and 29 years old in good health. The sequencing input was blood. The chain's CDR3 is CASSLKSGLSTEAFF. In DNA, the CDR3 is TGTGCCAGCAGTTTAAAGTCGGGGCTGAGCACTGAAGCTTTCTTT.